These 19 T cell receptor beta chains share one sample of origin, sequenced in a study of blood T cell repertoires in COVID-19. Data came from immunoSEQ multiplex PCR; TCRdb stores just in-frame clones and leaves some out. The sample shows approximately 350,000 clones, roughly 80% of them seen only once. Sequencing was done on a sample of PBMCs or T cells enriched from blood (not recorded which). The source of these receptors is a woman between 50 and 59 years old who had recovered from COVID-19.

CDR3 region: CAWTPGGEQFF. The CDR3 region has the DNA TGTGCCTGGACCCCCGGGGGAGAGCAGTTCTTC. This chain connects TRBV30 to TRBJ2-1, with a weak D call TRBD2 (6 bases). V was trimmed by 4 bases and J by 10 bases, leaving 11 bases between them. This CDR3 has 11 residues. Germline V gene sequence: CDR1 GTSNPN, CDR2 SVGIG (reference sequence).

J is TRBJ2-1 and V is TRBV4-3, with 12 bases identical to TRBD1. Trimming cost V 4 bases and J 9 bases; bases outside gene matches: 13. This CDR3 is 17 amino acids long. The germline CDR1 and CDR2 sequences are LGHNA and YSLEER. Written as DNA, the CDR3 is TGCGCCAGCAGCCTCATCGGCTCCGGGACAGGGGGCACTGAGCAGTTCTTC. Protein product: CASSLIGSGTGGTEQFF.

V usage is TRBV3-1 (or the pseudogene TRBV3-2) and J usage is TRBJ2-1, with 15 positions matching TRBD2. This CDR3 region has 20 residues. Trimming took 1 base from V and 2 from J; bases not matched to a gene: 9. Germline CDR1 is LGHDT and CDR2 is YNNKEL (reference sequence). The CDR3 sequence is CASSQAYNGLAGGTYNEQFF. Written as DNA, the CDR3 is TGTGCCAGCAGCCAAGCCTATAACGGACTAGCGGGAGGGACCTACAATGAGCAGTTCTTC.

The chain has TRBV7-9 and TRBJ1-5; 8 positions agree with TRBD1. Germline assignment: CDR1 SEHNR and CDR2 FQNEAQ (reference sequence). The CDR3 totals 12 residues. The ends lost 5 bases at V and 9 bases at J; junction bases unmatched: 3. CDR3 DNA sequence: TGTGCCAGCAGCCCCGGACAGGGGCCCCAGCATTTT. It encodes CASSPGQGPQHF.

This chain links TRBV6-2 or TRBV6-3 with TRBJ1-1; a possible D gene is TRBD1 (6 bases). CDR1 and CDR2 (germline): MNHEY, SVGEGT. Trimming shortened V by 5 bases and J by 12 bases, and 13 bases separated the two germline ends. The CDR3 extends over 11 amino acids. In nucleotides, the CDR3 is TGTGCCAGCAGTCTGGACAGCCAGCCTTTCTTT. Its translation: CASSLDSQPFF.

There are a few counts of this clone. The J gene is TRBJ1-2, the V gene TRBV29-1, with 7 bases fitting TRBD1. The CDR3 is 12 amino acids. Per the germline V gene, CDR1 is SQVTM and CDR2 is ANQGSEA. V lost 5 bases and J lost 8; bases outside the gene matches: 8. In DNA form, the CDR3 reads TGCAGCGTTCGGGACAGCACTCGGGGCTACACCTTC. It codes for CSVRDSTRGYTF.

The chain couples TRBV29-1 to TRBJ2-1; a possible D gene is TRBD2 (6 bases). Deletions cut 7 bases from V and 0 bases from J, with 13 bases between. The CDR3 has 14 amino acids. Germline loops: CDR1 SQVTM, CDR2 ANQGSEA. CDR3 DNA: TGCAGCGCCAACGGAGGGAGCTCCTACAATGAGCAGTTCTTC. Translation: CSANGGSSYNEQFF.

The chain has TRBV28 and TRBJ1-4; D call uncertain. There are 15 residues in the CDR3. The germline V gene has CDR1 MDHEN and CDR2 SYDVKM. V lost 2 bases, J lost 5 bases, and 12 bases lay in between. Here the CDR3 DNA reads TGTGCCAGCAGTTTACTCGGAGGAATGAATGAAAAACTGTTTTTT. This sequence encodes CASSLLGGMNEKLFF.

The J gene is TRBJ2-5, the V gene TRBV27; TRBD2 aligns across 9 bases. J was trimmed by 10 bases and V by 7 bases; bases with no gene match: 7. The CDR3 is made up of 12 amino acids. Germline V lookup: CDR1 MNHEY, CDR2 SMNVEV (reference sequence). CDR3 DNA: TGTGCCAGCACGGGACGCGGGGGGGGCCAGTACTTC. This encodes CASTGRGGGQYF.

The chain couples TRBV5-4 to TRBJ2-1, with TRBD1 as a possible D gene (5 bases). Germline values: CDR1 SGHNT, CDR2 YYREEE (reference sequence). The ends were cut back, 4 bases at V and 3 bases at J, with 11 bases in the middle. The CDR3 is 14 residues long. In DNA, the CDR3 is TGTGCCAGCAGCCCTCGGACAATCTACAATGAGCAGTTCTTC. This translates into CASSPRTIYNEQFF.

J is TRBJ2-7 and V is TRBV6-5; 7 positions agree with TRBD2. Per germline, CDR1 MNHEY and CDR2 SVGAGI. The CDR3 sequence is 15 residues long. V lost 2 bases and J lost 5; bases outside the gene matches: 9. The CDR3 here is CASSYVAGVNHEQYF. The CDR3 DNA reads as TGTGCCAGCAGTTACGTCGCGGGAGTAAACCACGAGCAGTACTTC.

The genes are TRBV7-3 and TRBJ2-5, with 8 positions matching TRBD1. Looked up from germline, CDR1 is SGHTA and CDR2 is FQGTGA. The CDR3 is 15 amino acids. V lost 3 bases and J lost 1; bases outside the gene matches: 4. CDR3 nucleotides: TGTGCCAGCAGCTTGGCAGGGGGCGGCCAAGAGACCCAGTACTTC. Encoded protein: CASSLAGGGQETQYF.

V is TRBV6-5 and J is TRBJ1-2; D perhaps matches TRBD1 (5 bases). The CDR3 length is 15 residues. Germline CDR1 MNHEY, CDR2 SVGAGI. Trimming cost V 6 bases and J 4 bases, with 18 bases left between them. The chain's CDR3 is CASRQGVGPPYGYTF. CDR3 DNA sequence: TGTGCCAGCAGACAAGGGGTAGGGCCCCCCTATGGCTACACCTTC.

The J gene is TRBJ1-2, the V gene TRBV7-9, with 12 bases fitting TRBD1. The CDR3 runs 16 residues. CDR1 is SEHNR, CDR2 FQNEAQ, per germline (reference sequence). Losses at the gene ends were 3 bases for V and 8 bases for J; bases not matched to a gene: 10. The CDR3 here is CASSFKTGTGGVGYTF. In DNA form, the CDR3 reads TGTGCCAGCAGCTTCAAAACCGGGACAGGGGGCGTAGGCTACACCTTC.

This chain connects TRBV2 to TRBJ1-2; a possible D gene is TRBD1 (5 bases). In germline, CDR1 is SNHLY, CDR2 FYNNEI. The germline V and J ends were trimmed by 3 bases and 0 bases, with 8 bases remaining between them. This CDR3 comprises 14 residues. Written as DNA, the CDR3 is TGTGCCAGCAGTGAGGGGGGAGCTAACTATGGCTACACCTTC. This gives the protein CASSEGGANYGYTF.

The CDR3 DNA sequence: TGTGCCAGCACCTCACCGGCAGGCTATGGCTACACCTTC. Its protein product is CASTSPAGYGYTF. The chain employs TRBV12-3 or TRBV12-4 and TRBJ1-2; D call uncertain. The ends were cut back, 7 bases at V and 4 bases at J, with 13 bases in the middle. CDR3 length equals 13 residues.

This chain joins TRBV6-5 and TRBJ1-1; no clear D gene. Germline V CDR1 and CDR2: MNHEY, SVGAGI. With 6 bases removed from V and 7 bases from J, the gap between germline ends came to 15 bases. The CDR3 runs 13 residues. The CDR3 spells CASSPLPLLEAFF. CDR3 DNA: TGTGCCAGCAGCCCCCTACCTTTACTTGAAGCTTTCTTT.

The chain recombines TRBV7-9 with TRBJ1-4; 9 bases agree with TRBD1. This CDR3 spans 16 amino acids. Trimming removed 5 bases from V and 3 bases from J; junction bases left unmatched: 7. Per the germline V gene, CDR1 is SEHNR and CDR2 is FQNEAQ (reference sequence). CDR3 residues: CASSIRTGVSNEKLFF. For the CDR3, the DNA is TGTGCCAGCAGCATCAGGACAGGGGTATCTAATGAAAAACTGTTTTTT.

The V and J genes are TRBV11-3 and TRBJ1-1, with TRBD1 as a possible D gene (6 bases). Germline-derived CDR1 and CDR2 are SGHNT and YENEEA. The CDR3 loop spans 14 amino acids. Trimming pared 8 bases from V and 1 base from J, leaving 14 bases between. In DNA form, the CDR3 reads TGTGCCAGCCAATTAGGGGGGGGGAACACTGAAGCTTTCTTT. It is translated as CASQLGGGNTEAFF.